Shown below are 6 T cell receptor beta chains from a single sample sequenced in a study of CD8+ T cells in alopecia areata. The treatment was: oral pan-JAK inhibitor, 5-10 mg twice daily. Isolated RNA was reverse transcribed into cDNA used as the sequencing template. Some clones are missing from TCRdb's copy, which holds only in-frame ones; the method was immunoSEQ multiplex PCR. The table includes more than 200,000 clones, about 64% detected once. The starting material was CD4+ T cells sorted from blood, obtained at week 4, from a patient treated with tofacitinib. The receptor source for this set is a human donor with alopecia areata.

This clone appeared a few times. The gene calls are TRBV13 and TRBJ1-1; 7 bases agree with TRBD1. V lost 5 bases, J lost 4 bases, and 13 bases stayed unmatched. Germline CDR1 is PRHDT and CDR2 is FYEKMQ (reference sequence). This CDR3 contains 16 residues. The CDR3 sequence is CASSDNQGGQLTEAFF. Written as DNA, the CDR3 is TGTGCCAGCAGCGATAATCAAGGGGGACAGCTCACTGAAGCTTTCTTT.

The genes are TRBV5-6 and TRBJ1-2; 8 positions agree with TRBD1. Germline V gene data show CDR1 as SGHDT and CDR2 as YYEEEE. V lost 3 bases, J lost 8 bases, and 15 bases stayed unmatched. The CDR3 consists of 16 residues. CDR3 region: CASSSTRTGRLGGYTF. CDR3 sequence (DNA): TGTGCCAGCAGCTCAACCCGGACAGGGCGGTTAGGAGGCTACACCTTC.

The chain couples TRBV2 to TRBJ2-1; D gene uncertain. V was pared by 7 bases and J by 0 bases, with 13 bases between. Germline V gene data show CDR1 as SNHLY and CDR2 as FYNNEI. The CDR3 is 15 residues long. The CDR3 coding sequence is TGTGCCAGCATGGAGAGTCCGAGCTCCTACAATGAGCAGTTCTTC. It is translated as CASMESPSSYNEQFF.

This clone has only a few counts. The CDR3 DNA sequence: TGTGCCAGCGACAGGGGGCACCTTAACTATGGCTACACCTTC. Translation: CASDRGHLNYGYTF. The rearrangement joins TRBV13 to TRBJ1-2, with 10 positions matching TRBD1. Germline V lookup: CDR1 PRHDT, CDR2 FYEKMQ (reference sequence). The CDR3 is made up of 14 amino acids. With 8 bases clipped from V and 1 base from J, the junction kept 4 bases outside the gene matches.

This clone was observed a few times. This chain joins TRBV5-6 and TRBJ2-2, with TRBD1 identical over 9 bases. V lost 1 base, J lost 3 bases, and 4 bases stayed unmatched. Germline CDR1 and CDR2: SGHDT and YYEEEE. This CDR3 comprises 16 residues. The CDR3 sequence: CASSLKTGGHTGELFF. In DNA, the CDR3 is TGTGCCAGCAGCTTGAAGACAGGGGGACACACCGGGGAGCTGTTTTTT. Full variable domain (missing parts from reference TRBV5-6 and TRBJ2-2): DAGVTQSPTHLIKTRGQQVTLRCSPKSGHDTVSWYQQALGQGPQFIFQYYEEEERQRGNFPDRFSGHQFPNYSSELNVNALLLGDSALYLCASSLKTGGHTGELFFGEGSRLTVL.

The V call is TRBV2, the J call TRBJ2-4; perhaps TRBD2 as D (6 bases). V lost 8 bases and J 5 bases, leaving 13 bases between the germline ends. This CDR3 is 13 amino acids long. Germline V gene lookup returns CDR1 SNHLY and CDR2 FYNNEI. The CDR3 loop reads CASRSGGENIQYF. In DNA, the CDR3 is TGTGCCAGCCGGAGTGGCGGGGAAAACATTCAGTACTTC.